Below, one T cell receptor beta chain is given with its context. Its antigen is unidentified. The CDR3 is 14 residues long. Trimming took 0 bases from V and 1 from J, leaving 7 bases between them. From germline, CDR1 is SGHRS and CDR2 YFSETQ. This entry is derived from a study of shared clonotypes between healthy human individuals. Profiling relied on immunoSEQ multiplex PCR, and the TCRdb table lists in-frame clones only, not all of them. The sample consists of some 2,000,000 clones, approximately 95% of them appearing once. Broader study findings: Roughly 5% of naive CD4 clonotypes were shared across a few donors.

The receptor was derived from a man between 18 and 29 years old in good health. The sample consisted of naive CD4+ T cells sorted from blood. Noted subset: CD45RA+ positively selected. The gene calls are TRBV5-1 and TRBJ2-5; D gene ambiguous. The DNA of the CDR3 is TGCGCCAGCAGCTTGGTACAGCGCCAAGAGACCCAGTACTTC. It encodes CASSLVQRQETQYF.